One sample yielded the 27 T cell receptor beta chains listed below, sequenced in a study of cytomegalovirus exposure and HLA in healthy donors. Both 60 Vbeta primers and 13 Jbeta primers went into the PCR. Using immunoSEQ multiplex PCR, the repertoire was profiled, and TCRdb retains in-frame clones only, with some absent. The profile shows around 130,000 clones, around 85% of them singletons. Source material: PBMCs. The receptors were gathered from a boy aged 5-17 years in good health and CMV-seronegative.

The V gene is TRBV19, the J gene TRBJ1-1; D is perhaps TRBD1 (5 bases). Germline lookup yields CDR1 LNHDA and CDR2 SQIVND (reference sequence). The V gene lost 7 bases and the J gene lost 4 bases, with 16 bases spanning the gap. The CDR3 runs to 14 residues. The CDR3 region is CASTIGTGRTEAFF. CDR3 DNA sequence: TGTGCCAGTACCATCGGTACAGGTCGCACTGAAGCTTTCTTT.

V usage is TRBV7-3 and J usage is TRBJ2-1, with TRBD2 matching 9 bases. CDR3 length equals 15 residues. The germline gives CDR1 SGHTA, CDR2 FQGTGA. The ends lost 2 bases at V and 6 bases at J; junction bases unmatched: 5. The CDR3 spells CASSLRGGGANEQFF. The CDR3 DNA follows: TGTGCCAGCAGCTTACGCGGCGGGGGGGCCAATGAGCAGTTCTTC. Based on the CDR3 plus reference TRBV7-3 and TRBJ2-1, the full variable domain is GAGVSQTPSNKVTEKGKYVELRCDPISGHTALYWYRQSLGQGPEFLIYFQGTGAADDSGLPNDRFFAVRPEGSVSTLKIQRTERGDSAVYLCASSLRGGGANEQFFGPGTRLTVL.

The chain employs TRBV7-8 and TRBJ1-2; weak D call: TRBD1 (6 bases). The CDR3 has 16 residues. Trimming cost V 5 bases and J 4 bases, with 20 bases left between them. Germline V lookup: CDR1 SGHVS, CDR2 FQNEAQ. In DNA, the CDR3 is TGTGCCAGCAGCCTGCCAAAGGCAGGGGCTGGCTATGGCTACACCTTC. This codes for CASSLPKAGAGYGYTF.

This chain links TRBV4-1 with TRBJ2-3; 8 nucleotides line up with TRBD1. CDR3 length equals 14 residues. The V and J ends lost 5 bases and 4 bases, in that order; junction bases with no gene match: 5. Germline V gene data show CDR1 as MGHRA and CDR2 as YSYEKL. CDR3 amino acids: CASSSRTGSDTQYF. The CDR3 region has the DNA TGCGCCAGCAGCTCCCGGACAGGGTCAGATACGCAGTATTTT.

This rearrangement joins TRBV5-1 to TRBJ1-4; the D is unclear. Germline assignment: CDR1 SGHRS and CDR2 YFSETQ. The V end was cut by 3 bases, the J end by 6 bases, with 12 bases between. The CDR3 totals 14 residues. The CDR3 spells CASSYGPGDEKLFF. For the CDR3, the DNA is TGCGCCAGCAGCTACGGACCCGGGGATGAAAAACTGTTTTTT.

This chain joins TRBV30 and TRBJ2-3; TRBD1 matches 9 bases. This CDR3 region has 13 residues. With V trimmed by 1 base and J by 4 bases, 0 bases remained unmatched. The germline gives CDR1 GTSNPN, CDR2 SVGIG (reference sequence). CDR3 DNA sequence: TGTGCCTGGAGTGACAGGGGGCCAGATACGCAGTATTTT. It is translated as CAWSDRGPDTQYF.

The V call is TRBV29-1, the J call TRBJ2-1, with a possible D match to TRBD2 (5 bases). This CDR3 region has 15 residues. V lost 3 bases to trimming and J lost 0 bases, with 12 bases between them. The germline V gene encodes CDR1 SQVTM and CDR2 ANQGSEA. The CDR3 region is CSVDASRRSYNEQFF. The DNA for the CDR3 is TGCAGCGTTGATGCTAGCCGGCGCTCCTACAATGAGCAGTTCTTC.

This clone is a singleton in its sample. The rearrangement uses TRBV27 and TRBJ2-1; a possible D gene is TRBD1 (5 bases). The CDR3 extends over 13 amino acids. Looked up from germline, CDR1 is MNHEY and CDR2 is SMNVEV (reference sequence). V lost 6 bases, J lost 4 bases, and 10 bases lay in between. Here the CDR3 reads CASSPDRYNEQFF. CDR3 bases: TGTGCCAGCAGCCCTGACAGATACAATGAGCAGTTCTTC.

The chain couples TRBV5-1 to TRBJ2-7; possible D gene TRBD2, 5 bases. The CDR3 loop spans 15 amino acids. V lost 4 bases to trimming and J lost 2 bases, with 16 bases between them. CDR1 and CDR2 (germline): SGHRS, YFSETQ. In DNA form, the CDR3 reads TGCGCCAGCAGCCTAACCGAGGGCCATACCTACGAGCAGTACTTC. Residues: CASSLTEGHTYEQYF.

The chain is built from TRBV6-1 and TRBJ2-7; perhaps TRBD1 as D (5 bases). The CDR3 consists of 13 residues. V was cut by 2 bases and J by 3 bases, with 8 bases left in between. Per the germline V gene, CDR1 is MNHNS and CDR2 is SASEGT. The CDR3, as DNA: TGTGCCAGCAGTGAAACCCAGGGCTACGAGCAGTACTTC. This sequence encodes CASSETQGYEQYF.

The V call is TRBV9, the J call TRBJ1-3; the match to TRBD1 covers 7 bases. In germline, CDR1 is SGDLS, CDR2 YYNGEE. The CDR3 totals 16 residues. With V trimmed by 0 bases and J by 0 bases, 3 bases remained unmatched. CDR3 sequence reads: CASSVAGGSSGNTIYF. The CDR3 DNA follows: TGTGCCAGCAGCGTAGCAGGGGGGAGCTCTGGAAACACCATATATTTT.

The J gene is TRBJ2-3, the V gene TRBV7-6; D is perhaps TRBD1 (5 bases). Germline-derived CDR1 and CDR2 are SGHVS and FNYEAQ. This CDR3 is 15 amino acids long. The V end was cut by 4 bases, the J end by 2 bases, with 13 bases between. The CDR3: CASSSDSQNTDTQYF. The CDR3 nucleotides read TGTGCCAGCAGCTCAGACAGCCAGAACACAGATACGCAGTATTTT.

This clone was seen once. The rearrangement uses TRBV9 and TRBJ2-5, with a weak D call TRBD2 (6 bases). With 4 bases removed from V and 4 bases from J, the gap between germline ends came to 11 bases. The CDR3 consists of 13 residues. CDR1 is SGDLS and CDR2 is YYNGEE in the germline V gene. DNA of the CDR3: TGTGCCAGCAGCACCGCGGGAACAGAGACCCAGTACTTC. Its translation is CASSTAGTETQYF.

The rearrangement links TRBV27 to TRBJ2-3, with 8 bases identical to TRBD1. The J segment lost 1 base and the V segment lost 3 bases, leaving 6 bases of the junction unmatched. The CDR3 length is 16 residues. Per the germline V gene, CDR1 is MNHEY and CDR2 is SMNVEV (reference sequence). The CDR3 bases are TGTGCCAGCAGTTTCACAGGGGGGTCAGGCACAGATACGCAGTATTTT. This translates into CASSFTGGSGTDTQYF.

This clone has a handful of counts. The chain combines TRBV7-9 with TRBJ2-5, with 15 bases fitting TRBD2. Germline CDR1 SEHNR, CDR2 FQNEAQ (reference sequence). Trimming cost V 4 bases and J 5 bases; bases outside gene matches: 5. This CDR3 is 16 amino acids long. CDR3: CASSYMGLAGGETQYF. CDR3 DNA: TGTGCCAGCAGCTATATGGGACTAGCGGGGGGCGAGACCCAGTACTTC.

Only one count was recorded for this clone. The chain is built from TRBV9 and TRBJ2-1; 8 bases map to TRBD2. Germline values: CDR1 SGDLS, CDR2 YYNGEE. This CDR3 has 16 residues. Trimming removed 0 bases from V and 7 bases from J; junction bases left unmatched: 9. The CDR3, as DNA: TGTGCCAGCAGCGTAGAGGCAGCGGGAGTTGGTAATGAGCAGTTCTTC. It is translated as CASSVEAAGVGNEQFF.

CDR3 in amino acids: CASSEEGKRGGPYEQYF. The DNA for the CDR3 is TGTGCCAGCAGTGAAGAGGGAAAACGGGGGGGCCCCTACGAGCAGTACTTC. This rearrangement joins TRBV6-1 to TRBJ2-7; 8 bases match TRBD2. Germline values: CDR1 MNHNS, CDR2 SASEGT. The CDR3 runs to 17 residues. V lost 1 base, J lost 2 bases, and 10 bases stayed unmatched.

The chain uses TRBV5-1 and TRBJ2-1; 12 positions match TRBD2. V was pared by 4 bases and J by 4 bases, with 3 bases of the junction left unmatched. Germline CDR1 SGHRS, CDR2 YFSETQ. The CDR3 covers 15 residues. Written as DNA, the CDR3 is TGCGCCAGCAGCAGGACTAGCGGGACGTACAATGAGCAGTTCTTC. It codes for CASSRTSGTYNEQFF.

This clone is a singleton in its sample. The rearrangement joins TRBV2 to TRBJ1-5, with D perhaps matching TRBD1 (5 bases). The V end was cut by 2 bases, the J end by 7 bases, with 6 bases between. CDR3 size: 12 residues. Per germline, CDR1 SNHLY and CDR2 FYNNEI. The CDR3 loop is CASSERGQPQHF. The CDR3 DNA reads TGTGCCAGCAGTGAACGGGGGCAGCCCCAGCATTTT.

A single count supports this clone. This rearrangement joins TRBV11-2 to TRBJ1-1; D is ambiguous. Germline values: CDR1 SGHAT, CDR2 FQNNGV. This CDR3 contains 14 residues. Trimming shortened V by 4 bases and J by 4 bases, and 13 bases separated the two germline ends. CDR3 bases: TGTGCCAGCAGCTCCCCGGGGAGAAGCACTGAAGCTTTCTTT. Amino acids: CASSSPGRSTEAFF.

The V and J genes are TRBV5-6 and TRBJ2-3, with D maybe TRBD1 (6 bases). Germline lookup yields CDR1 SGHDT and CDR2 YYEEEE. This CDR3 is 15 amino acids long. V lost 3 bases and J lost 5, with 16 bases in between. CDR3 bases: TGTGCCAGCAGCTCGATAACAGGGCGGATAGATACGCAGTATTTT. As protein: CASSSITGRIDTQYF.

The V call is TRBV27, the J call TRBJ2-1; D gene ambiguous. The CDR3 is 13 amino acids. Germline assignment: CDR1 MNHEY and CDR2 SMNVEV (reference sequence). With 5 bases removed from V and 4 bases from J, the gap between germline ends came to 9 bases. DNA of the CDR3: TGTGCCAGCAGTCTCTTCAGTTACAATGAGCAGTTCTTC. Translated, it gives CASSLFSYNEQFF.

The V and J genes are TRBV5-1 and TRBJ1-5; the match to TRBD1 covers 9 bases. This CDR3 has 14 residues. Unmatched junction bases numbered 5, after V lost 0 bases and J lost 10 bases. Germline V gene data show CDR1 as SGHRS and CDR2 as YFSETQ. This chain's CDR3 is CASSLGDRAGPQHF. DNA of the CDR3: TGCGCCAGCAGCTTGGGGGACAGGGCTGGCCCCCAGCATTTT. The full variable domain, completed using reference TRBV5-1 and TRBJ1-5, is KAGVTQTPRYLIKTRGQQVTLSCSPISGHRSVSWYQQTPGQGLQFLFEYFSETQRNKGNFPGRFSGRQFSNSRSEMNVSTLELGDSALYLCASSLGDRAGPQHFGDGTRLSIL.

This chain links TRBV4-2 with TRBJ1-2; 9 nucleotides line up with TRBD1. The germline gives CDR1 LGHNA, CDR2 YNFKEQ. Trimming removed 4 bases from V and 5 bases from J; junction bases left unmatched: 5. This CDR3 is built from 14 residues. The CDR3 coding sequence is TGTGCCAGCAGCCCTCGGACAGGGGTGTATGGCTACACCTTC. Amino acid sequence: CASSPRTGVYGYTF.

The chain joins TRBV6-5 to TRBJ2-2; 11 bases fit TRBD2. J gave up 8 bases and V 8 bases, and 10 bases lay outside the gene matches. The CDR3 extends over 15 amino acids. Germline CDR1 is MNHEY and CDR2 is SVGAGI. CDR3 loop: CASWWTSGLRGELFF. CDR3 bases: TGTGCCAGCTGGTGGACTAGCGGGCTCCGGGGGGAGCTGTTTTTT.

CDR3 bases: TGTGCCAGCAGTTTGGAGCGGGAGGCCCGTGGGGGGACAGATACGCAGTATTTT. The encoded protein is CASSLEREARGGTDTQYF. The V gene is TRBV27, the J gene TRBJ2-3, with 9 bases lining up with TRBD2. CDR1 is MNHEY, CDR2 SMNVEV, per germline (reference sequence). CDR3 length: 18 amino acids. V gave up 3 bases and J gave up 3 bases; unmatched junction bases: 13.

The rearrangement links TRBV6-1 to TRBJ2-1; D is undetermined. CDR3 length equals 13 residues. V lost 9 bases and J lost 7, with 16 bases in between. The germline V gene has CDR1 MNHNS and CDR2 SASEGT. For the CDR3, the DNA is TGTGCCAGTAACCGGGTTTCTACGAATGAGCAGTTCTTC. It specifies CASNRVSTNEQFF.